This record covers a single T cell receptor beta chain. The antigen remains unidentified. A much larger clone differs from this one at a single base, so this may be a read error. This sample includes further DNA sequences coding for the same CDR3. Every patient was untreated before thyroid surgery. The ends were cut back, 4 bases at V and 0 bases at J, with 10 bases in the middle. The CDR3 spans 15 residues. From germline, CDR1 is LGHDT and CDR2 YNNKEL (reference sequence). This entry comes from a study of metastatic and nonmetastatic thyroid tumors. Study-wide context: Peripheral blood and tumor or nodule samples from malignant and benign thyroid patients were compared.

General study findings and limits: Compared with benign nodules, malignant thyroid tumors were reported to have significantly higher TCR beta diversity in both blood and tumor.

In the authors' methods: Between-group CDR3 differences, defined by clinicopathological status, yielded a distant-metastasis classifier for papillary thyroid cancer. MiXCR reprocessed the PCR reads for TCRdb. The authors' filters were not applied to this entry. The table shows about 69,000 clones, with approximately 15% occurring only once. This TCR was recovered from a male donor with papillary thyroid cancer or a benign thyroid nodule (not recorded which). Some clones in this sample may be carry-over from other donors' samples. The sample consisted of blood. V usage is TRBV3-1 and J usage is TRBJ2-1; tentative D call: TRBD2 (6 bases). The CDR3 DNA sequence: TGTGCCAGCAGCCCAGGGACTGACTCCTACAATGAGCAGTTCTTC. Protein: CASSPGTDSYNEQFF.